This passage covers 18 T cell receptor beta chains from one sample sequenced in a study of blood T cell repertoires in COVID-19. Produced via immunoSEQ multiplex PCR; TCRdb's table is partial and in-frame only. Of 250,000 to 300,000 clones listed, around 90% were seen once; the top ten hold about 1.7%. Sequencing used PBMCs or T cells enriched from blood (not recorded which). These receptors were collected from a woman in her thirties or forties who had recovered from COVID-19.

This clone is medium-sized in the sample. The gene calls are TRBV3-1 (or the pseudogene TRBV3-2) and TRBJ1-4, with 10 nucleotides matching TRBD1. The germline CDR1 and CDR2 sequences are LGHDT and YNNKEL (reference sequence). V dropped 1 base and J dropped 8; count of bases not matched to a gene: 10. The CDR3 contains 17 residues. CDR3: CASSQVGAGTGEEKLFF. CDR3 in DNA: TGTGCCAGCAGCCAAGTTGGAGCCGGGACAGGGGAGGAAAAACTGTTTTTT.

This clone has only a few counts. V usage is TRBV5-1 and J usage is TRBJ2-7; TRBD2 might be the D (7 bases). This CDR3 has 16 residues. V gave up 0 bases and J gave up 6 bases, with 19 bases separating them. Germline CDR1 is SGHRS and CDR2 is YFSETQ. CDR3 residues: CASSLARRGATGEQYF. CDR3 DNA sequence: TGCGCCAGCAGCTTGGCCAGACGGGGGGCAACGGGCGAGCAGTACTTC.

The rearrangement joins TRBV4-1 to TRBJ1-3; D unresolved. The V end lost 3 bases, the J end lost 0 bases, and 9 bases lay between the germline ends. CDR1 MGHRA and CDR2 YSYEKL come from the germline V gene. The CDR3 is 15 residues long. The CDR3 bases are TGCGCCAGCAGCCAGGCCGGGAACTCTGGAAACACCATATATTTT. Protein: CASSQAGNSGNTIYF.

The V and J genes are TRBV2 and TRBJ2-2; no definite D call. CDR1 is SNHLY, CDR2 FYNNEI, per germline. Trimming removed 5 bases at V and 4 bases at J, with 11 bases between. The CDR3 contains 14 residues. CDR3 bases: TGTGCCAGCAGTCCCTTCACATCCACCGGGGAGCTGTTTTTT. This translates into CASSPFTSTGELFF.

The gene calls are TRBV27 and TRBJ1-5, with TRBD1 as a possible D gene (5 bases). V lost 5 bases and J 9 bases, leaving 14 bases between the germline ends. Germline CDR1 MNHEY, CDR2 SMNVEV (reference sequence). The CDR3 length is 13 residues. The CDR3 loop reads CASSRDFRGPQHF. The CDR3, as DNA: TGTGCCAGCAGTCGGGACTTTCGAGGGCCCCAGCATTTT.

The chain has TRBV6-6 and TRBJ2-5; possibly TRBD1 for D (7 bases). V gave up 6 bases and J gave up 2 bases, with 22 bases separating them. Germline assignment: CDR1 MNHNY and CDR2 SVGAGI (reference sequence). The CDR3 is 17 residues long. In DNA, the CDR3 is TGTGCCAGCAGACGACCGAGGAGGGGGACAGCACAAGAGACCCAGTACTTC. As protein: CASRRPRRGTAQETQYF.

J is TRBJ2-7 and V is TRBV7-2; D not resolved. CDR3 size: 13 residues. V gave up 2 bases and J gave up 3 bases, with 8 bases separating them. Germline V gives CDR1 SGHTA, CDR2 FQGNSA. The CDR3 DNA reads TGTGCCAGCAGCTTATCCCGAGGCTACGAGCAGTACTTC. It translates to CASSLSRGYEQYF.

Only a few counts were recorded for this clone. V usage is TRBV5-1 and J usage is TRBJ2-1; no reliable D call. Germline CDR1 is SGHRS and CDR2 is YFSETQ. The CDR3 sequence is 15 residues long. With 4 bases removed from V and 0 bases from J, the gap between germline ends came to 11 bases. CDR3 amino acids: CASSLDGNSYNEQFF. As DNA, the CDR3 is TGCGCCAGCAGCCTAGACGGTAACTCCTACAATGAGCAGTTCTTC.

As for this clone: A read error may account for a junction end that differs from germline. The chain combines TRBV7-7 with TRBJ2-5; the D gene is possibly TRBD1 (6 bases). The CDR3 sequence is 15 residues long. Germline assignment: CDR1 SSHAT and CDR2 FNYEAQ (reference sequence). The CDR3 bases are TGTGCTAGCAGCTTAGGGACAATCCCGGCGGAGACCCAGTACTTC. It codes for CASSLGTIPAETQYF.

This chain connects TRBV12-5 to TRBJ2-1, with a weak D call TRBD1 (5 bases). V dropped 0 bases and J dropped 8 bases, with 20 bases sitting between them. Germline CDR1 reads LGHNT; CDR2 reads FRNRAP. The CDR3 totals 17 residues. The CDR3 region has the DNA TGTGCTAGTGGTTTGGTGGCCCTAGGAGTCTCACAGGATGAGCAGTTCTTC. Translation gives CASGLVALGVSQDEQFF.

The gene calls are TRBV7-3 and TRBJ1-6; maybe TRBD1 (5 bases). The CDR3 is 14 amino acids. Between the trimmed V and J ends, which lost 3 bases and 7 bases, there was a span of 10 bases. From germline, CDR1 is SGHTA and CDR2 FQGTGA. CDR3 DNA sequence: TGTGCCAGCAGCTTTGACAGTCCGAATTCACCCCTCCACTTT. Amino acid sequence: CASSFDSPNSPLHF.

The V gene is TRBV5-6, the J gene TRBJ1-2; TRBD1 agrees at 9 bases. The J segment lost 7 bases and the V segment lost 4 bases, leaving 11 bases of the junction unmatched. The CDR3 loop spans 15 amino acids. Germline V CDR1 and CDR2: SGHDT, YYEEEE. The CDR3 DNA reads TGTGCCAGCAGCAATATACAGGGGGCGCTTGGTGGCTACACCTTC. This codes for CASSNIQGALGGYTF.

The chain joins TRBV20-1 to TRBJ1-4; possibly TRBD1 for D (6 bases). This CDR3 spans 11 amino acids. V was trimmed by 6 bases and J by 11 bases, leaving 13 bases between them. Germline CDR1 reads DFQATT; CDR2 reads SNEGSKA (reference sequence). CDR3 coding DNA: TGCAGTGCAGCCGGGACACATAAACTGTTTTTT. Residues: CSAAGTHKLFF.

This sequence joins TRBV3-1 (or the pseudogene TRBV3-2) and TRBJ2-7; D may be TRBD2 (5 bases). Germline V lookup: CDR1 LGHDT, CDR2 YNNKEL (reference sequence). The CDR3 loop spans 15 amino acids. V was cut by 5 bases and J by 2 bases, with 16 bases left in between. The CDR3 region is CASSKTSRLTYEQYF. As DNA, the CDR3 is TGTGCCAGCAGCAAAACTAGTAGGCTGACCTACGAGCAGTACTTC.

This clone was seen once. This chain joins TRBV19 and TRBJ2-1, with no clear D. Germline V CDR1 and CDR2: LNHDA, SQIVND (reference sequence). V lost 1 base and J lost 4, with 8 bases in between. The CDR3 has 14 residues. CDR3 coding DNA: TGTGCCAGTAGTATAGGAGCCCTATACAATGAGCAGTTCTTC. Translating it yields CASSIGALYNEQFF.

This clone came up once. The chain is built from TRBV6-5 and TRBJ1-1; D not resolved. Germline CDR1 and CDR2: MNHEY and SVGAGI. The CDR3 is 14 amino acids. V was pared by 8 bases and J by 4 bases, with 17 bases between. The CDR3 loop is CASLRTRESTEAFF. The CDR3 DNA follows: TGTGCCAGCCTCCGGACTAGGGAGTCCACTGAAGCTTTCTTT.

This clone is a singleton in its sample. This chain connects TRBV5-1 to TRBJ2-7, with TRBD1 matching over 8 bases. This CDR3 is 15 amino acids long. CDR1 is SGHRS, CDR2 YFSETQ, per germline. The ends lost 0 bases at V and 4 bases at J; junction bases unmatched: 6. CDR3 bases: TGCGCCAGCAGCTTGGGGCAGGGGGCGCGATACGAGCAGTACTTC. It codes for CASSLGQGARYEQYF.

The V and J genes are TRBV28 and TRBJ1-1, with a weak D call TRBD1 (5 bases). The CDR3 runs 12 residues. Deletions cut 5 bases from V and 11 bases from J, with 15 bases between. CDR1 and CDR2 from the germline V gene are MDHEN and SYDVKM. The CDR3 nucleotides read TGTGCCAGCAGTAACCTAGGGGAAGAGGCTTTCTTT. It translates to CASSNLGEEAFF.